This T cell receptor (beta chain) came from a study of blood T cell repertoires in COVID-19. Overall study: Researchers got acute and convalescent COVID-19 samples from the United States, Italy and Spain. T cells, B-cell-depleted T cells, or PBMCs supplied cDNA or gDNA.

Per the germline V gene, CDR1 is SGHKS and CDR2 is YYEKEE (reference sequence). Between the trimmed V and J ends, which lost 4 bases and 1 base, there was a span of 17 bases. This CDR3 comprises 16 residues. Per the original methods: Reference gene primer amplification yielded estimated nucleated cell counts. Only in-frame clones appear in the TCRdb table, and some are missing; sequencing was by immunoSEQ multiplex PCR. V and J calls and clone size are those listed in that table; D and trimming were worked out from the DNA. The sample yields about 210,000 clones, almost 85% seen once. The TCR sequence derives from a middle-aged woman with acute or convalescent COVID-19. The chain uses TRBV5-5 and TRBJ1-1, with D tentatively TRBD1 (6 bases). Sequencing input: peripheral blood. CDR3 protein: CASSQAFLGANTEAFF. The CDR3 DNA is TGTGCCAGCAGCCAGGCCTTTCTGGGGGCGAACACTGAAGCTTTCTTT.